Listed here are 29 T cell receptor beta chains from one sample, sequenced in a study of control samples from healthy donors and cancer patients. Profiled with immunoSEQ multiplex PCR; TCRdb holds only in-frame clones, not every one. The table shows some 120,000 clones, with 90% to 95% occurring only once. Sequences were obtained from blood. The source of these receptors is a woman aged 18-30 years in good health.

This clone showed up just a few times. Other DNA sequences within the sample encode an identical CDR3. The rearrangement joins TRBV19 to TRBJ2-7, with TRBD1 matching over 8 bases. J lost 2 bases, V lost 1 base, and 1 base had no gene match. Germline V gene sequence: CDR1 LNHDA, CDR2 SQIVND (reference sequence). This CDR3 region has 14 residues. The CDR3 here is CASSIGTGTYEQYF. CDR3 in DNA: TGTGCCAGTAGTATAGGGACAGGGACCTACGAGCAGTACTTC.

This clone came up once. The gene calls are TRBV4-2 and TRBJ2-5, with D possibly being TRBD1 (6 bases). Germline V gene sequence: CDR1 LGHNA, CDR2 YNFKEQ. The V and J ends lost 4 bases and 2 bases respectively, with 17 bases between them. The CDR3 runs to 16 residues. The CDR3 region is CASSPRQDSSQETQYF. CDR3 nucleotide sequence: TGTGCCAGCAGCCCCCGACAGGACTCCTCGCAAGAGACCCAGTACTTC.

The CDR3 nucleotides are TGTGCCAGCAGCTTAGTGGTCACAGATACGCAGTATTTT. It translates to CASSLVVTDTQYF. The J gene is TRBJ2-3, the V gene TRBV7-9, with D unclear. This CDR3 contains 13 residues. Germline V gene lookup returns CDR1 SEHNR and CDR2 FQNEAQ (reference sequence). V lost 1 base to trimming and J lost 2 bases, with 4 bases between them.

As concerns this clone: Other DNA sequences of this sample code for an identical CDR3. CDR3 amino acids: CASSLLAGAYNEQFF. CDR3 nucleotide sequence: TGCGCCAGCAGCTTGTTAGCGGGGGCCTACAATGAGCAGTTCTTC. The chain links TRBV5-1 to TRBJ2-1, with 9 bases aligning to TRBD2. With V trimmed by 1 base and J by 2 bases, 1 base remained unmatched. In germline, CDR1 is SGHRS, CDR2 YFSETQ. CDR3 length: 15 amino acids. Full variable domain (outside the CDR3, taken from reference TRBV5-1 and TRBJ2-1): KAGVTQTPRYLIKTRGQQVTLSCSPISGHRSVSWYQQTPGQGLQFLFEYFSETQRNKGNFPGRFSGRQFSNSRSEMNVSTLELGDSALYLCASSLLAGAYNEQFFGPGTRLTVL.

The chain is built from TRBV19 and TRBJ2-2; D possibly matches TRBD1 or TRBD2 (5 bases each). The V end was cut by 3 bases, the J end by 6 bases, with 14 bases between. Germline V CDR1 and CDR2: LNHDA, SQIVND (reference sequence). The CDR3 extends over 15 amino acids. Here the CDR3 reads CASSILGARAGELFF. For the CDR3, the DNA is TGTGCCAGTAGTATTCTCGGGGCTCGGGCCGGGGAGCTGTTTTTT. The complete variable domain, with remaining parts taken from reference TRBV19 and TRBJ2-2, reads DGGITQSPKYLFRKEGQNVTLSCEQNLNHDAMYWYRQDPGQGLRLIYYSQIVNDFQKGDIAEGYSVSREKKESFPLTVTSAQKNPTAFYLCASSILGARAGELFFGEGSRLTVL.

This chain joins TRBV19 and TRBJ1-5; 7 positions match TRBD1. Trimming removed 0 bases from V and 3 bases from J; junction bases left unmatched: 2. CDR3 length equals 15 residues. Per the germline V gene, CDR1 is LNHDA and CDR2 is SQIVND (reference sequence). The CDR3 DNA is TGTGCCAGTAGTATAGAAGGGACAGCCAATCAGCCCCAGCATTTT. It yields the protein CASSIEGTANQPQHF.

This clone turned up a few times. V is TRBV5-6 and J is TRBJ1-2, with no clear D. Germline assignment: CDR1 SGHDT and CDR2 YYEEEE. This CDR3 has 12 amino acids. V lost 2 bases and J lost 7, with 9 bases in between. In DNA, the CDR3 is TGTGCCAGCAGCTTTGATTTAGGTGGCTACACCTTC. It codes for CASSFDLGGYTF.

The chain combines TRBV6-5 with TRBJ2-3; 11 bases align to TRBD2. Germline V CDR1 and CDR2: MNHEY, SVGAGI. The CDR3 is made up of 15 amino acids. The V and J ends lost 7 bases and 2 bases, in that order; junction bases with no gene match: 5. The CDR3 bases are TGTGCCAGCATTAGACTAGCGGGACTCACAGATACGCAGTATTTT. Protein sequence: CASIRLAGLTDTQYF.

On this clone: Other DNA sequences in this specimen translate into the identical CDR3. V and J are TRBV9 and TRBJ1-6; 7 positions match TRBD1. CDR1 and CDR2 (germline): SGDLS, YYNGEE. The CDR3 runs 15 residues. V lost 5 bases and J lost 7; bases outside the gene matches: 9. CDR3 sequence reads: CASSVGTALNSPLHF. The CDR3 DNA is TGTGCCAGCAGTGTGGGGACAGCTTTAAATTCACCCCTCCACTTT.

This chain links TRBV6-1 with TRBJ1-1, with 9 bases aligning to TRBD1. Looked up from germline, CDR1 is MNHNS and CDR2 is SASEGT. This CDR3 has 15 amino acids. Losses at the gene ends were 3 bases for V and 11 bases for J; bases not matched to a gene: 13. This CDR3 reads CASSDTGQGYNGAFF. CDR3 nucleotide sequence: TGTGCCAGCAGTGACACCGGACAGGGGTACAATGGGGCTTTCTTT.

The chain is built from TRBV5-1 and TRBJ2-7, with TRBD2 matching over 9 bases. Trimming took 4 bases from V and 0 from J; bases not matched to a gene: 5. The CDR3 spans 15 residues. Looked up from germline, CDR1 is SGHRS and CDR2 is YFSETQ. The CDR3 region is CASSPGLADSYEQYF. The CDR3 DNA is TGCGCCAGCAGCCCGGGACTAGCCGACTCCTACGAGCAGTACTTC.

The rearrangement links TRBV27 to TRBJ2-7; tentative D call: TRBD1 (5 bases). Looked up from germline, CDR1 is MNHEY and CDR2 is SMNVEV (reference sequence). Trimming removed 2 bases from V and 0 bases from J, with 8 bases in between. This CDR3 has 14 residues. In DNA form, the CDR3 reads TGTGCCAGCAGTTTAATTAGGGGCTCCTACGAGCAGTACTTC. Residues: CASSLIRGSYEQYF.

The gene calls are TRBV19 and TRBJ2-2; D ambiguous. The CDR3 spans 15 residues. V dropped 3 bases and J dropped 4 bases, with 12 bases sitting between them. Germline loops: CDR1 LNHDA, CDR2 SQIVND (reference sequence). The CDR3 DNA follows: TGTGCCAGTAGTATGGGGTCCGGATCCACCGGGGAGCTGTTTTTT. This encodes CASSMGSGSTGELFF.

This sequence joins TRBV6-5 and TRBJ2-3; a possible D gene is TRBD2 (6 bases). CDR3 length: 13 amino acids. V gave up 5 bases and J gave up 8 bases, with 14 bases separating them. The germline CDR1 and CDR2 sequences are MNHEY and SVGAGI. CDR3 nucleotides: TGTGCCAGCAGTAAGGGACTCTTTCTTACGCAGTATTTT. It yields the protein CASSKGLFLTQYF.

V gene TRBV19 combines with J gene TRBJ1-1; the D is unclear. This CDR3 region has 12 residues. Per germline, CDR1 LNHDA and CDR2 SQIVND (reference sequence). Trimming removed 9 bases from V and 8 bases from J, with 16 bases in between. The CDR3 protein is CASEGRAREAFF. The DNA for the CDR3 is TGTGCCAGCGAAGGACGGGCGCGCGAAGCTTTCTTT. Supplemented by reference TRBV19 and TRBJ1-1, the full variable domain reads DGGITQSPKYLFRKEGQNVTLSCEQNLNHDAMYWYRQDPGQGLRLIYYSQIVNDFQKGDIAEGYSVSREKKESFPLTVTSAQKNPTAFYLCASEGRAREAFFGQGTRLTVV.

The rearrangement uses TRBV9 and TRBJ2-1; D might be TRBD2 (6 bases). This CDR3 is built from 16 residues. The V and J ends lost 0 bases and 0 bases respectively, with 10 bases between them. Germline assignment: CDR1 SGDLS and CDR2 YYNGEE. CDR3: CASSVAGRSSYNEQFF. Here the CDR3 DNA reads TGTGCCAGCAGCGTAGCTGGGAGGAGCTCCTACAATGAGCAGTTCTTC.

The chain carries TRBV3-1 (or the pseudogene TRBV3-2) and TRBJ1-1; D unclear. In germline, CDR1 is LGHDT, CDR2 YNNKEL (reference sequence). This CDR3 spans 15 amino acids. Trimming cost V 0 bases and J 8 bases, with 16 bases left between them. CDR3 coding DNA: TGTGCCAGCAGCCAAGATCGGCCAGGAACTCAAGAAGCTTTCTTT. Translation: CASSQDRPGTQEAFF.

This clone was picked up a small number of times. The chain has TRBV28 and TRBJ1-2; a possible D gene is TRBD1 (6 bases). The CDR3 contains 17 residues. In germline, CDR1 is MDHEN, CDR2 SYDVKM. Trimming cost V 3 bases and J 2 bases, with 19 bases left between them. CDR3 loop: CASSFVDSGTRNYGYTF. CDR3 DNA: TGTGCCAGCAGTTTTGTAGACTCCGGGACACGGAACTATGGCTACACCTTC.

The chain has TRBV28 and TRBJ2-3, with D uncertain. V was pared by 6 bases and J by 6 bases, with 7 bases between. The CDR3 runs to 11 residues. CDR1 MDHEN and CDR2 SYDVKM come from the germline V gene. In DNA form, the CDR3 reads TGTGCCAGCAGCGTAGACGATACGCAGTATTTT. Its protein is CASSVDDTQYF.

The rearrangement links TRBV6-2 or TRBV6-3 to TRBJ1-1; TRBD1 matches 11 bases. After removal of 2 bases from V and 5 bases from J, the junction contained 10 bases not matched to a gene. Germline V gene lookup returns CDR1 MNHEY and CDR2 SVGEGT. There are 17 residues in the CDR3. CDR3 protein: CASSYPGQGVLRTEAFF. The CDR3 DNA is TGTGCCAGCAGTTACCCGGGACAGGGGGTGCTCCGGACTGAAGCTTTCTTT.

The rearrangement links TRBV3-1 (or the pseudogene TRBV3-2) to TRBJ2-1; TRBD2 agrees at 9 bases. Germline trimming cut 1 base from V and 3 bases from J; bases unmatched to any gene: 1. Germline assignment: CDR1 LGHDT and CDR2 YNNKEL (reference sequence). There are 15 residues in the CDR3. The chain's CDR3 is CASSQASGVYNEQFF. The CDR3 region has the DNA TGTGCCAGCAGCCAAGCTAGCGGGGTCTACAATGAGCAGTTCTTC.

This chain links TRBV28 with TRBJ1-6, with D perhaps TRBD1 (6 bases). The V gene's germline CDR1 is MDHEN and CDR2 SYDVKM. The CDR3 is 12 amino acids. Trimming removed 6 bases at V and 6 bases at J, with 6 bases between. This chain's CDR3 is CASRDSNSPLHF. CDR3 DNA sequence: TGTGCCAGCAGGGACAGTAATTCACCCCTCCACTTT.

At least ten counts were recorded for this clone. This chain uses TRBV11-2 with TRBJ1-2, with TRBD1 matching 9 bases. The length of the CDR3 is 12 residues. The germline V gene encodes CDR1 SGHAT and CDR2 FQNNGV. V dropped 8 bases and J dropped 8; count of bases not matched to a gene: 6. CDR3 sequence reads: CASAPGQGGYTF. CDR3 coding DNA: TGTGCCAGCGCCCCGGGACAGGGAGGCTACACCTTC. The full variable domain, with the rest looked up from reference TRBV11-2 and TRBJ1-2, is EAGVAQSPRYKIIEKRQSVAFWCNPISGHATLYWYQQILGQGPKLLIQFQNNGVVDDSQLPKDRFSAERLKGVDSTLKIQPAKLEDSAVYLCASAPGQGGYTFGSGTRLTVV.

This clone was recorded once. The J gene is TRBJ1-2, the V gene TRBV29-1; D unclear. Trimming stripped 7 bases from V and 8 bases from J, with 14 bases between. This CDR3 has 11 amino acids. Germline CDR1 SQVTM, CDR2 ANQGSEA. The CDR3: CSATKTSGYTF. As DNA, the CDR3 is TGCAGCGCCACCAAAACCTCGGGCTACACCTTC.

This chain uses TRBV3-1 (or the pseudogene TRBV3-2) with TRBJ2-5; 7 nucleotides agree with TRBD1. Germline CDR1 reads LGHDT; CDR2 reads YNNKEL (reference sequence). This CDR3 comprises 14 residues. V was pared by 1 base and J by 3 bases, with 2 bases of the junction left unmatched. CDR3 residues: CASSQGTGEETQYF. The CDR3 DNA reads TGTGCCAGCAGCCAAGGGACAGGAGAAGAGACCCAGTACTTC.

The V gene is TRBV19, the J gene TRBJ1-2; no clear D. The ends were cut back, 3 bases at V and 0 bases at J, with 11 bases in the middle. Germline V gene lookup returns CDR1 LNHDA and CDR2 SQIVND (reference sequence). The CDR3 extends over 15 amino acids. The CDR3 DNA is TGTGCCAGTAGTATCTCCGGGCCAGCTAACTATGGCTACACCTTC. Its translation is CASSISGPANYGYTF.

The chain couples TRBV6-5 to TRBJ1-2; no clear D gene. Trimming stripped 6 bases from V and 0 bases from J, with 14 bases between. The germline V gene encodes CDR1 MNHEY and CDR2 SVGAGI. CDR3 length equals 15 residues. CDR3 protein: CASSKDTIANYGYTF. CDR3 bases: TGTGCCAGCAGCAAAGACACGATAGCTAACTATGGCTACACCTTC.

CDR3: CASSPDAGGELFF. The CDR3 DNA reads TGTGCCAGCAGCCCGGACGCTGGCGGGGAGCTGTTTTTT. The genes are TRBV9 and TRBJ2-2; D not resolved. In germline, CDR1 is SGDLS, CDR2 YYNGEE. The CDR3 has 13 residues. V lost 4 bases, J lost 7 bases, and 11 bases lay in between.

This rearrangement joins TRBV5-4 to TRBJ2-7; 10 nucleotides agree with TRBD2. The CDR3 is made up of 17 amino acids. CDR1 is SGHNT, CDR2 YYREEE, per germline (reference sequence). V lost 0 bases and J lost 2; bases outside the gene matches: 8. The CDR3 loop reads CASSLVALAGEAYEQYF. In DNA, the CDR3 is TGTGCCAGCAGCTTGGTGGCGCTAGCGGGGGAGGCCTACGAGCAGTACTTC.